This is a list of T cell receptor beta chains from one sample in a study of blood T cell repertoires in COVID-19. Clones were read by immunoSEQ multiplex PCR, and TCRdb kept only the in-frame ones, dropping some. The sample records around 93,000 clones, 90% being singletons. The sample consisted of peripheral blood. These receptors were obtained from a young man with COVID-19, enrolled during active disease. Each CDR3 is given with its conserved first and last residue. The D gene is left open where the match is weak. Clone size is stated in some rows and not others, as once, few, many or a class when expanded.

clone size: -; J gene: TRBJ1-3; V gene: TRBV7-6; D gene: -; CDR3 protein: CASSLVAGAGNTIYF; CDR3 DNA: TGTGCCAGCAGCTTAGTGGCAGGGGCTGGAAACACCATATATTTT
clone size: -; J gene: TRBJ2-7; V gene: TRBV29-1; D gene: TRBD1; CDR3 protein: CSVGTVYEQYF; CDR3 DNA: TGCAGCGTGGGGACAGTCTACGAGCAGTACTTC
clone size: -; J gene: TRBJ2-7; V gene: TRBV18; D gene: -; CDR3 protein: CASSPPGTGGLGYEQYF; CDR3 DNA: TGTGCCAGCTCACCACCGGGGACAGGCGGACTAGGCTACGAGCAGTACTTC
clone size: -; J gene: TRBJ1-2; V gene: TRBV28; D gene: -; CDR3 protein: CASSLGLTGRGNYGYTF; CDR3 DNA: TGTGCCAGCAGTTTGGGACTGACGGGGAGGGGCAACTATGGCTACACCTTC
clone size: -; J gene: TRBJ2-7; V gene: TRBV4-3; D gene: TRBD1; CDR3 protein: CASSQGAGTEEFYEQYF; CDR3 DNA: TGCGCCAGCAGCCAAGGGGCCGGGACAGAGGAATTCTACGAGCAGTACTTC
clone size: -; J gene: TRBJ2-7; V gene: TRBV5-6; D gene: -; CDR3 protein: CASSLGVAGDEQYF; CDR3 DNA: TGTGCCAGCAGCTTAGGGGTGGCAGGGGACGAGCAGTACTTC
clone size: -; J gene: TRBJ2-7; V gene: TRBV28; D gene: TRBD2; CDR3 protein: CASSFGPSGSYEQYF; CDR3 DNA: TGTGCCAGCAGTTTTGGGCCTAGCGGGAGTTACGAGCAGTACTTC
clone size: -; J gene: TRBJ1-6; V gene: TRBV5-6; D gene: TRBD1; CDR3 protein: CASSLVAGGGSYNSPLHF; CDR3 DNA: TGTGCCAGCAGCTTGGTCGCAGGGGGCGGGTCCTATAATTCACCCCTCCACTTT
clone size: few; J gene: TRBJ1-1; V gene: TRBV14; D gene: -; CDR3 protein: CASSQTRDEAFF; CDR3 DNA: TGTGCCAGCAGCCAAACGCGGGATGAAGCTTTCTTT
clone size: -; J gene: TRBJ1-3; V gene: TRBV15; D gene: -; CDR3 protein: CATSRVGSGDTIYF; CDR3 DNA: TGTGCCACCAGCAGAGTGGGGAGCGGGGACACCATATATTTT
clone size: few; J gene: TRBJ1-2; V gene: TRBV28; D gene: -; CDR3 protein: CASSFLAYGYTF; CDR3 DNA: TGTGCCAGCAGTTTTCTGGCCTATGGCTACACCTTC
clone size: once; J gene: TRBJ1-2; V gene: TRBV27; D gene: -; CDR3 protein: CASSLRVNYGYTF; CDR3 DNA: TGTGCCAGCAGTTTGAGGGTCAACTATGGCTACACCTTC
clone size: -; J gene: TRBJ1-1; V gene: TRBV6-2/TRBV6-3; D gene: -; CDR3 protein: CASSSDRFLGNTEAFF; CDR3 DNA: TGTGCCAGCAGTAGCGACAGGTTTCTCGGGAACACTGAAGCTTTCTTT